Below, 20 T cell receptor beta chains from the same sample are listed, as sequenced in a study of response to subunit inactivated influenza vaccine (dated by TCRdb to the late 2010s). The library was prepared using RT-PCR. Sequencing instrument: Illumina HiSeq 2500. TCRdb trimmed the raw reads at Q25, called clones with MiXCR and kept productive beta chains. Rows are unified per CDR3 protein, each entry keeping the most common DNA and genes. The sample includes a few hundred thousand distinct CDR3 sequences, with roughly 9.7% observed a single time. The top ten clones comprise approximately 12% of the sample. The time point label for this specimen denotes: 45 to 50 days after influenza vaccine administration. The sequencing used PBMCs from blood, collected 40 to 50 days after vaccination. The receptor source for this set is a man in his forties or fifties who received an inactivated influenza vaccine. Donor details come from another sample of the same person, matched by shared clones.

The chain uses TRBV28 and TRBJ2-1; 7 bases are a match to TRBD2. The DNA end is more similar to TRBJ2-7, so the J call may be wrong. CDR1 is MDHEN, CDR2 SYDVKM, per germline. The length of the CDR3 is 16 residues. CDR3 region: CASSGMTSNSYNEQYF. CDR3 bases: TGTGCCAGCAGTGGGATGACTAGCAACTCCTACAATGAGCAGTACTTC.

The chain carries TRBV6-1 and TRBJ2-7, with unresolved D. Trimming took 0 bases from V and 5 from J, leaving 11 bases between them. From germline, CDR1 is MNHNS and CDR2 SASEGT. CDR3 length: 14 amino acids. CDR3 sequence: CASSEALGFDEQYF. The CDR3 nucleotides are TGTGCCAGCAGTGAAGCGTTGGGATTCGACGAGCAGTACTTC.

This clonotype was observed a few times. V gene TRBV7-9 combines with J gene TRBJ1-4, with D unresolved. Germline values: CDR1 SEHNR, CDR2 FQNEAQ (reference sequence). V dropped 7 bases and J dropped 0 bases, with 6 bases sitting between them. This CDR3 region has 13 residues. The CDR3 DNA sequence: TGTGCCAGCAAAAGTCCAACTAATGAAAAACTGTTTTTT. Translating gives CASKSPTNEKLFF.

This clonotype was detected a few times. The rearrangement links TRBV5-1 to TRBJ2-1; D perhaps matches TRBD2 (6 bases). Trimming pared 0 bases from V and 6 bases from J, leaving 13 bases between. The germline gives CDR1 SGHRS, CDR2 YFSETQ. CDR3 length: 15 residues. The CDR3 bases are TGCGCCAGCAGCTTGGGTGGCTGGGAGGCCAATGAGCAGTTCTTC. It codes for CASSLGGWEANEQFF. Based on the CDR3 plus reference TRBV5-1 and TRBJ2-1, the full variable domain is KAGVTQTPRYLIKTRGQQVTLSCSPISGHRSVSWYQQTPGQGLQFLFEYFSETQRNKGNFPGRFSGRQFSNSRSEMNVSTLELGDSALYLCASSLGGWEANEQFFGPGTRLTVL.

The chain carries TRBV6-6 and TRBJ1-5; D ambiguous. The V gene lost 0 bases and the J gene lost 2 bases, with 14 bases spanning the gap. The V gene's germline CDR1 is MNHNY and CDR2 SVGAGI (reference sequence). The CDR3 covers 17 residues. This CDR3 is CASSYSEVIVGNQPQHF. The CDR3 DNA reads TGTGCCAGCAGTTACTCGGAGGTTATCGTCGGCAATCAGCCCCAGCATTTT.

For this clonotype: At one of its ends the junction is not consistent with the germline gene, which may arise from a read error. V usage is TRBV29-1 and J usage is TRBJ2-7, with a tentative D call TRBD2 (7 bases). The CDR3 covers 15 residues. CDR1 is SQVTM and CDR2 is ANQGSEA in the germline V gene. CDR3 bases: TGCAGCGTTGAAGGAGGGGGAGGGAGCTCCTACGAGCAGAACTTC. Amino acids: CSVEGGGGSSYEQNF.

The V call is TRBV3-1, the J call TRBJ1-5; the D is unclear. V lost 0 bases, J lost 7 bases, and 10 bases lay in between. The CDR3 spans 14 residues. CDR1 is LGHDT and CDR2 is YNNKEL in the germline V gene (reference sequence). The CDR3 loop reads CASSQEPGSQPQHF. CDR3 DNA sequence: TGTGCCAGCAGCCAAGAGCCCGGGTCCCAGCCCCAGCATTTT.

On this clonotype itself: This may arise from a read error, as a much more abundant clone is one base away. This chain links TRBV6-5 with TRBJ2-5; D gene ambiguous. Trimming pared 7 bases from V and 0 bases from J, leaving 3 bases between. This CDR3 is built from 11 residues. Germline V gene sequence: CDR1 MNHEY, CDR2 SVGAGI. CDR3 amino acids: CASTHQETQYF. CDR3 DNA: TGTGCCAGCACTCACCAAGAGACCCAGTACTTC.

This clonotype has ten or more counts. CDR3 bases: TGCAGTGCCCTTGGGAGGACAGGGAGTTCACCCCTCCACTTT. Its translation: CSALGRTGSSPLHF. V and J are TRBV20-1 and TRBJ1-6; 8 bases fit TRBD1. The CDR3 runs 14 residues. V dropped 6 bases and J dropped 9; count of bases not matched to a gene: 10. From germline, CDR1 is DFQATT and CDR2 SNEGSKA (reference sequence).

This clonotype was recorded many times. J is TRBJ2-7 and V is TRBV7-2; D remains unclear. The V gene lost 5 bases and the J gene lost 0 bases, with 8 bases spanning the gap. This CDR3 comprises 13 residues. Germline V CDR1 and CDR2: SGHTA, FQGNSA. CDR3: CASSANPSYEQYF. CDR3 DNA: TGTGCCAGCAGCGCGAACCCCTCCTACGAGCAGTACTTC.

This rearrangement joins TRBV4-1 to TRBJ1-4; TRBD1 matches at 7 bases. V gave up 1 base and J gave up 2 bases; unmatched junction bases: 1. CDR1 is MGHRA and CDR2 is YSYEKL in the germline V gene. CDR3 length: 15 amino acids. The CDR3 reads CASSQVQGTNEKLFF. In nucleotides, the CDR3 is TGCGCCAGCAGCCAAGTACAGGGGACTAATGAAAAACTGTTTTTT.

This clonotype was seen at least ten times. The V gene is TRBV24-1, the J gene TRBJ2-1; no definite D call. The germline V gene encodes CDR1 KGHDR and CDR2 SFDVKD. The CDR3 sequence is 14 residues long. The V end was cut by 3 bases, the J end by 3 bases, with 8 bases between. Here the CDR3 reads CATSDRALYNEQFF. The CDR3 DNA is TGTGCCACCAGTGATAGGGCACTCTACAATGAGCAGTTCTTC.

This clonotype has just a few counts. This chain links TRBV24-1 with TRBJ2-3; 10 positions match TRBD1. Unmatched junction bases numbered 12, after V lost 4 bases and J lost 9 bases. Germline values: CDR1 KGHDR, CDR2 SFDVKD. The CDR3 contains 16 residues. Written as DNA, the CDR3 is TGTGCCACCAGTGACAGGGACAGGGGCAGATTTGCGACGCAGTATTTT. Translating gives CATSDRDRGRFATQYF.

This clonotype appeared a few times. V gene TRBV19 combines with J gene TRBJ1-5, with D perhaps matching TRBD1 (5 bases). Trimming cost V 0 bases and J 9 bases, with 12 bases left between them. This CDR3 contains 14 residues. The germline gives CDR1 LNHDA, CDR2 SQIVND (reference sequence). The CDR3 region has the DNA TGTGCCAGTAGTATAGATGGCGGGGCCGGGCCCCAGCATTTT. It translates to CASSIDGGAGPQHF. The whole variable domain, filled in from reference TRBV19 and TRBJ1-5, reads DGGITQSPKYLFRKEGQNVTLSCEQNLNHDAMYWYRQDPGQGLRLIYYSQIVNDFQKGDIAEGYSVSREKKESFPLTVTSAQKNPTAFYLCASSIDGGAGPQHFGDGTRLSIL.

The chain has TRBV9 and TRBJ2-5; 10 nucleotides align to TRBD2. Germline lookup yields CDR1 SGDLS and CDR2 YYNGEE. V lost 4 bases and J lost 4; bases outside the gene matches: 10. This CDR3 contains 16 residues. For the CDR3, the DNA is TGTGCCAGCAGCCTCCAAGCGGGAGGGACCGGAGAGACCCAGTACTTC. Protein product: CASSLQAGGTGETQYF.

The chain recombines TRBV3-1 with TRBJ1-5; D is unresolved. V gave up 1 base and J gave up 2 bases, with 12 bases separating them. Germline V gene sequence: CDR1 LGHDT, CDR2 YNNKEL (reference sequence). The CDR3 consists of 16 residues. CDR3 loop: CASSQGGRRRNQPQHF. The CDR3 DNA follows: TGTGCCAGCAGCCAAGGCGGTAGGCGCCGCAATCAGCCCCAGCATTTT.

This clonotype turned up a few times. The rearrangement joins TRBV7-2 to TRBJ1-5; a weak D match, TRBD1 (5 bases). The CDR3 runs to 16 residues. Germline V gives CDR1 SGHTA, CDR2 FQGNSA. The V end was cut by 5 bases, the J end by 5 bases, with 19 bases between. The CDR3 loop reads CASSLLGRGVHQPQHF. For the CDR3, the DNA is TGTGCCAGCAGCCTCTTAGGACGAGGGGTCCATCAGCCCCAGCATTTT.

V gene TRBV12-3 or TRBV12-4 combines with J gene TRBJ2-7, with 12 bases aligning to TRBD2. V shed 3 bases, J shed 0 bases, and the junction held 3 bases outside the gene matches. The CDR3 has 16 residues. CDR3 in DNA: TGTGCCAGCAGTTTTAAGGGACTAGCGGGCTCCTACGAGCAGTACTTC. This codes for CASSFKGLAGSYEQYF.

This clonotype was seen many times. V is TRBV4-3 and J is TRBJ2-7; D possibly corresponds to TRBD1 (5 bases). The V end lost 0 bases, the J end lost 2 bases, and 11 bases lay between the germline ends. Germline V gene sequence: CDR1 LGHNA, CDR2 YSLEER. The CDR3 extends over 15 amino acids. The CDR3: CASSQDRASTYEQYF. CDR3 coding DNA: TGCGCCAGCAGCCAAGACAGGGCATCTACCTACGAGCAGTACTTC.

The chain couples TRBV10-3 to TRBJ2-1; tentatively, D is TRBD1 (6 bases). V was trimmed by 6 bases and J by 1 base, leaving 10 bases between them. Germline CDR1 ENHRY, CDR2 SYGVKD. CDR3 size: 14 residues. The CDR3 coding sequence is TGTGCCATCAGAAACCAGGGGTCCTACAATGAGCAGTTCTTC. Residues: CAIRNQGSYNEQFF.